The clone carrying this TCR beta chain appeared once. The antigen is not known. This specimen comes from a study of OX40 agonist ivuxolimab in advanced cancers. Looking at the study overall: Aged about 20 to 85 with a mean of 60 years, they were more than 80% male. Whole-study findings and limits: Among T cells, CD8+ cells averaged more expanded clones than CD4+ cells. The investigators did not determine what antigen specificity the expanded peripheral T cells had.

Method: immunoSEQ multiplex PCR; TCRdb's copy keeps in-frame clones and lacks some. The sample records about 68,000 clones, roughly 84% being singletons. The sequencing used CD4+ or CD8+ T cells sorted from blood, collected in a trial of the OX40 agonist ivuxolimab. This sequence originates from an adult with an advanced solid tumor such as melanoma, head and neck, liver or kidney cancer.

The CDR3 DNA follows: TGTGCCAGCAGCCTACCCAGGGGTTACGGAAACACCATATATTTT. Protein: CASSLPRGYGNTIYF. J is TRBJ1-3 and V is TRBV6-1; D perhaps matches TRBD1 (6 bases). This CDR3 contains 15 residues. Deletions cut 6 bases from V and 4 bases from J, with 16 bases between. Germline CDR1 is MNHNS and CDR2 is SASEGT.